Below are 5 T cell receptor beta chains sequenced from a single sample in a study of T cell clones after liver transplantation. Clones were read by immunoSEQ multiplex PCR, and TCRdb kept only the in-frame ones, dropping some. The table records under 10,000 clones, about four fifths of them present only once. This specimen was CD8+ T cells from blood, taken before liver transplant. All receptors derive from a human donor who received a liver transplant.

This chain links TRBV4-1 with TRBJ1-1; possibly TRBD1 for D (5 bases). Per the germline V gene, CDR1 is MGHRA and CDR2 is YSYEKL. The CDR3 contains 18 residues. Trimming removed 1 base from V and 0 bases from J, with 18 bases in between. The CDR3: CASSQGLKGPSMNTEAFF. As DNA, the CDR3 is TGCGCCAGCAGCCAAGGGTTAAAGGGGCCATCCATGAACACTGAAGCTTTCTTT.

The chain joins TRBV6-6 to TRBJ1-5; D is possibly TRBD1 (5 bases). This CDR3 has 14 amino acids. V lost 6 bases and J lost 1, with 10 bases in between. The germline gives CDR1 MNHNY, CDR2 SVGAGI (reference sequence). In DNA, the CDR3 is TGTGCCAGCAGCCCCCGGGGGAGCAATCAGCCCCAGCATTTT. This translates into CASSPRGSNQPQHF.

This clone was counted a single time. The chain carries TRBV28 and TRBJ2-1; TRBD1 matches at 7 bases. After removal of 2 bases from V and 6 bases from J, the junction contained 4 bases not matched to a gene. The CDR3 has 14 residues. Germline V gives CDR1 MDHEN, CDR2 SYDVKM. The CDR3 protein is CASSLPGQFNEQFF. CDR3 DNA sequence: TGTGCCAGCAGTTTACCGGGACAGTTCAATGAGCAGTTCTTC.

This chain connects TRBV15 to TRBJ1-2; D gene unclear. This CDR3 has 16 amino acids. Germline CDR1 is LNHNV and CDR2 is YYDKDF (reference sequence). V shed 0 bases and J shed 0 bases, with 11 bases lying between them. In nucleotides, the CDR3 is TGTGCCACCAGCAGAGATGGTGGTCTACCTAACTATGGCTACACCTTC. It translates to CATSRDGGLPNYGYTF. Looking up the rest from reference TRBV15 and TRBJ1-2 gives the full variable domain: DAMVIQNPRYQVTQFGKPVTLSCSQTLNHNVMYWYQQKSSQAPKLLFHYYDKDFNNEADTPDNFQSRRPNTSFCFLDIRSPGLGDTAMYLCATSRDGGLPNYGYTFGSGTRLTVV.

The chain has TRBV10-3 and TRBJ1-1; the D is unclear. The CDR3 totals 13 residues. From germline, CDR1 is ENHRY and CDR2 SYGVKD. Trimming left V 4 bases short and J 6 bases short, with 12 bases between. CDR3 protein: CAISGSSSAEAFF. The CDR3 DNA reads TGTGCCATCAGTGGGTCGTCCAGCGCTGAAGCTTTCTTT.